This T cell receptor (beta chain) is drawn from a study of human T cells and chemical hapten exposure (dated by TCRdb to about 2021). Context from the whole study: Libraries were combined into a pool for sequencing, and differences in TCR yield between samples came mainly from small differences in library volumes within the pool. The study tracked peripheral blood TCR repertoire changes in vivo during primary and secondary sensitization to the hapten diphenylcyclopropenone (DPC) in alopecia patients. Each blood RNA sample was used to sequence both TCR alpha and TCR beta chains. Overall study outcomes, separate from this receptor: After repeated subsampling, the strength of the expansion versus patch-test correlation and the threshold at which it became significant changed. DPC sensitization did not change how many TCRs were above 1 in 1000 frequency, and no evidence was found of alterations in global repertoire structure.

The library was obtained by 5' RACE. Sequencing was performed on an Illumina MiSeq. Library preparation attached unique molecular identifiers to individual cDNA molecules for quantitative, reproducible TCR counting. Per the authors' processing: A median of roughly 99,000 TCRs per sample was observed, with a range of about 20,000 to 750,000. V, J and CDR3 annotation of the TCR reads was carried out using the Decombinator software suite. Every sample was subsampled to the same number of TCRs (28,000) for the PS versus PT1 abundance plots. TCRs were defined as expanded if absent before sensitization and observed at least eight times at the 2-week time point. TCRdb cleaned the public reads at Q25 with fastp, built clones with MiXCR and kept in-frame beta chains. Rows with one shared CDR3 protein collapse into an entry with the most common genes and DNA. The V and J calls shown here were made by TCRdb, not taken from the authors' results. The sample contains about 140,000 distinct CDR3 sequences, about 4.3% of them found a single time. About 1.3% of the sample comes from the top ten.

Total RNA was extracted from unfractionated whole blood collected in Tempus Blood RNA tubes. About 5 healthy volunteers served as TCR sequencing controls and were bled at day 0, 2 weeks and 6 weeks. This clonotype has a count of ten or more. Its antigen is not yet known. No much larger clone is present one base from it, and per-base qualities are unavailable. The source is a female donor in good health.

Here the CDR3 is given as CASSLDLPTDTQYF. The nucleotide sequence reads as follows: TGTGCCAGCAGCTTAGATCTCCCGACTGATACGCAGTATTTT. Recombination linked TRBV11-2 to TRBJ2-3; no D gene can be assigned with confidence. In the germline V gene, CDR1 corresponds to SGHAT and CDR2 to FQNNGV. V is shortened by 0 bases, J by 6 bases, and the region joining them spans 10 bases. Spanning cysteine to phenylalanine, the CDR3 consists of 14 amino acids. Only the CDR3 region is kept as DNA, spanning 42 bases read in frame from base 1.